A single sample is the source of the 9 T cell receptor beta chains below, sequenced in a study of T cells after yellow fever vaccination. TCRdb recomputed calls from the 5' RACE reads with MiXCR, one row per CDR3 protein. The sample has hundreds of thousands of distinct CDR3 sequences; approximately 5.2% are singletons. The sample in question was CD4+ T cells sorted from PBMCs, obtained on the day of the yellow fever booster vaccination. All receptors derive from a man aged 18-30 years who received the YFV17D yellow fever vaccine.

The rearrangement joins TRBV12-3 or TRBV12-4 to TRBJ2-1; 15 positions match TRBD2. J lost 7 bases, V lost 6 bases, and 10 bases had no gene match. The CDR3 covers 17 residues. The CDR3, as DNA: TGTGCCAGCAGCCCCCGGACTAGCGGGGGGGCTATGAATGAGCAGTTCTTC. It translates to CASSPRTSGGAMNEQFF.

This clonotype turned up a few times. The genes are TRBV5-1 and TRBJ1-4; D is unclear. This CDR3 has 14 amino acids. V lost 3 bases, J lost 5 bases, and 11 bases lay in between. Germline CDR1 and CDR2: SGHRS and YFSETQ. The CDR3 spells CASSSGFGNEKLFF. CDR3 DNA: TGCGCCAGCAGCTCCGGTTTTGGGAATGAAAAACTGTTTTTT.

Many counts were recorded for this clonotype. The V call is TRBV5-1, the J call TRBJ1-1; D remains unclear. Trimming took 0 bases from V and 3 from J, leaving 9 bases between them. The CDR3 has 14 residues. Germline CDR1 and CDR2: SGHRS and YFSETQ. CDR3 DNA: TGCGCCAGCAGCTTGGGACGGATGGACACTGAAGCTTTCTTT. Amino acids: CASSLGRMDTEAFF.

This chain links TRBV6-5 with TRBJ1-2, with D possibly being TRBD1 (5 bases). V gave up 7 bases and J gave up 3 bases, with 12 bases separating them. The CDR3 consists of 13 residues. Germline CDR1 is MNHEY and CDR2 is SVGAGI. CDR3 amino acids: CASKWGSDYGYTF. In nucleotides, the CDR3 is TGTGCCAGCAAGTGGGGGAGCGACTATGGCTACACCTTC.

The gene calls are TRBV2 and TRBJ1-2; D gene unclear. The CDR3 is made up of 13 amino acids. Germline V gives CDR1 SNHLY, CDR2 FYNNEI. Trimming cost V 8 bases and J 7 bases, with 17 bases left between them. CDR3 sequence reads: CASQPVLTSGYTF. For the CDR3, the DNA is TGTGCCAGCCAACCGGTACTCACAAGTGGCTACACCTTC. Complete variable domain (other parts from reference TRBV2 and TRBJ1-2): EPEVTQTPSHQVTQMGQEVILRCVPISNHLYFYWYRQILGQKVEFLVSFYNNEISEKSEIFDDQFSVERPDGSNFTLKIRSTKLEDSAMYFCASQPVLTSGYTFGSGTRLTVV.

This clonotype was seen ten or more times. CDR3: CATTGGGPNTEAFF. CDR3 DNA sequence: TGTGCCACTACCGGGGGGGGGCCGAACACTGAAGCTTTCTTT. The chain has TRBV18 and TRBJ1-1; D possibly corresponds to TRBD1 (6 bases). CDR1 KGHSH and CDR2 LQKENI come from the germline V gene. V was cut by 10 bases and J by 1 base, with 16 bases left in between. This CDR3 has 14 residues.

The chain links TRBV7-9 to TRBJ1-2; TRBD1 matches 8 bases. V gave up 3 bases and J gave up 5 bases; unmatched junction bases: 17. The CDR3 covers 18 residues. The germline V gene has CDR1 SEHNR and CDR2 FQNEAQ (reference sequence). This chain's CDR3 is CASSFGQGEDPMKYGYTF. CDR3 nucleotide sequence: TGTGCCAGCAGCTTTGGACAGGGAGAAGACCCGATGAAGTATGGCTACACCTTC.

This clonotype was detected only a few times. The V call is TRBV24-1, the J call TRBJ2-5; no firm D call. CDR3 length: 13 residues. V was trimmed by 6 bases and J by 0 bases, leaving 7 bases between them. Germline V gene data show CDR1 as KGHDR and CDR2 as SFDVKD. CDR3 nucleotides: TGTGCCACCAGTCGGCAAGACCAAGAGACCCAGTACTTC. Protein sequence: CATSRQDQETQYF.

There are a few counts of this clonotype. DNA of the CDR3: TGTGCCAGCAGTGCCGGGACAAGTAATGAAAAACTGTTTTTT. Translating it yields CASSAGTSNEKLFF. This sequence joins TRBV28 and TRBJ1-4; D may be TRBD1 (6 bases). This CDR3 is built from 14 residues. Germline assignment: CDR1 MDHEN and CDR2 SYDVKM. Between the trimmed V and J ends, which lost 5 bases and 4 bases, there was a span of 11 bases.